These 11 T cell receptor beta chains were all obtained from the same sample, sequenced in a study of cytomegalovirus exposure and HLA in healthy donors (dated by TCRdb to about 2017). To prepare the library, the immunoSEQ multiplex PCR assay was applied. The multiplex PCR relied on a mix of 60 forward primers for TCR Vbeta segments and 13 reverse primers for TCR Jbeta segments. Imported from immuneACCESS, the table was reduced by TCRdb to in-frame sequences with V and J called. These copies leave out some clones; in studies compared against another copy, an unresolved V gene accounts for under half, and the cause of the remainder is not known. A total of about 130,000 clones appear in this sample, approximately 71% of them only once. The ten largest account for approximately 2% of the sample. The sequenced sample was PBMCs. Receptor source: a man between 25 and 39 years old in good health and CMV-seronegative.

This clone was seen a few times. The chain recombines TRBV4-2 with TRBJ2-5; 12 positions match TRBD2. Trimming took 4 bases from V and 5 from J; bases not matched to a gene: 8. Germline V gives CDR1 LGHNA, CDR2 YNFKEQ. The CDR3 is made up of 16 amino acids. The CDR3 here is CASSPERLAGAETQYF. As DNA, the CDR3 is TGTGCCAGCAGCCCGGAAAGACTAGCGGGAGCCGAGACCCAGTACTTC.

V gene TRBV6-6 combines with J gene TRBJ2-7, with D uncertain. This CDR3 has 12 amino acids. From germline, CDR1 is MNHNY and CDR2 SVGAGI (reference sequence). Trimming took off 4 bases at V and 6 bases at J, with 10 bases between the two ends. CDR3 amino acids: CASSSNSGEQYF. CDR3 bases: TGTGCCAGCAGTTCCAACAGTGGCGAGCAGTACTTC.

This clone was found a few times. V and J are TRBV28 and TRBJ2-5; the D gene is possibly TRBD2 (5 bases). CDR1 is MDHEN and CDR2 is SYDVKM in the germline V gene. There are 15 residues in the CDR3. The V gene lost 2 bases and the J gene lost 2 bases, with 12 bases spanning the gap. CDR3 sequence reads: CASSLIWRKQETQYF. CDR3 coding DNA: TGTGCCAGCAGTTTAATCTGGAGGAAACAAGAGACCCAGTACTTC.

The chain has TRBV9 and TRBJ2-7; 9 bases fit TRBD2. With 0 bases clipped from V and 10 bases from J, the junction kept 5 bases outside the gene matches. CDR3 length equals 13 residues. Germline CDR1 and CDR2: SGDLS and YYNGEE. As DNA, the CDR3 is TGTGCCAGCAGCGTAGAGGGACTAGCCACCCAGTACTTC. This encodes CASSVEGLATQYF.

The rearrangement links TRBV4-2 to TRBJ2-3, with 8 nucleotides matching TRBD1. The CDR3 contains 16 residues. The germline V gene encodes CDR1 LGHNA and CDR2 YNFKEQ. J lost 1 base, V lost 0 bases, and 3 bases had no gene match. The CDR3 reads CASSQDPTGGTDTQYF. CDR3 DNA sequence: TGTGCCAGCAGCCAAGATCCGACAGGGGGCACAGATACGCAGTATTTT.

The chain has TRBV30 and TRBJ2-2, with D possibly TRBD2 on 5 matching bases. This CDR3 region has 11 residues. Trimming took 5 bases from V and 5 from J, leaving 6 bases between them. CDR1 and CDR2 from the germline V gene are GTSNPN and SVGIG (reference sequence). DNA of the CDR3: TGTGCCTGGTCGGGGACCGGGGAGCTGTTTTTT. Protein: CAWSGTGELFF.

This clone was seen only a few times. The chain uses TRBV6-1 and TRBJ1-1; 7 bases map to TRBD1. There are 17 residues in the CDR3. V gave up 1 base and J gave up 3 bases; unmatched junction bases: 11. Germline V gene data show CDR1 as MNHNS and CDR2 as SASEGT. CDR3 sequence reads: CASSEDAAGGRDTEAFF. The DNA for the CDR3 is TGTGCCAGCAGTGAAGATGCGGCAGGGGGACGGGACACTGAAGCTTTCTTT.

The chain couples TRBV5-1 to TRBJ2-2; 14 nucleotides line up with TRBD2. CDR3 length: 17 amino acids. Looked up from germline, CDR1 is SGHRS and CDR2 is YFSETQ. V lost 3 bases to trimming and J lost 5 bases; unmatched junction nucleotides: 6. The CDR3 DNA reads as TGCGCCAGCAGCTCAGGGACTAGCGGGAGAGGTACCGGGGAGCTGTTTTTT. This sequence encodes CASSSGTSGRGTGELFF.

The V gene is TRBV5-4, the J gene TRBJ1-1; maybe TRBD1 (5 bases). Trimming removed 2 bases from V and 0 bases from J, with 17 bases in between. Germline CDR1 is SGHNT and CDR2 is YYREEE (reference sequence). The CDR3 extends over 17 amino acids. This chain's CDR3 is CASSFPGLTIMNTEAFF. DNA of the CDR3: TGTGCCAGCAGCTTCCCGGGACTCACGATCATGAACACTGAAGCTTTCTTT.

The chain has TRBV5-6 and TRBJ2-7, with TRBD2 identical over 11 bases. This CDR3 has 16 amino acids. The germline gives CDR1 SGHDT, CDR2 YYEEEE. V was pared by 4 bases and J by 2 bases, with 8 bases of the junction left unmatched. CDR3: CASSPPGLAAAYEQYF. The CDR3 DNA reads TGTGCCAGCAGCCCGCCGGGACTAGCGGCCGCCTACGAGCAGTACTTC.

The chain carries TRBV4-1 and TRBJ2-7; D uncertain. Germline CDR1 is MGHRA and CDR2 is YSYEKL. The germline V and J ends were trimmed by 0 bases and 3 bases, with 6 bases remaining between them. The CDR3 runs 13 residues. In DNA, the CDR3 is TGCGCCAGCAGCCAAGATGTCAGCTACGAGCAGTACTTC. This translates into CASSQDVSYEQYF.